This entry lists 5 T cell receptor beta chains sequenced from one sample in a study of control samples from healthy donors and cancer patients. Assay used: immunoSEQ multiplex PCR; TCRdb lists only in-frame clones, some missing. The repertoire has some 82,000 clones, approximately 82% of them found once; the top ten carry roughly 11%. Sequenced sample: PBMCs. The receptors stem from a man aged 55 to 70 with head and neck cancer.

V and J are TRBV18 and TRBJ1-4; weak D call: TRBD1 (5 bases). CDR1 KGHSH and CDR2 LQKENI come from the germline V gene. The CDR3 has 18 amino acids. Trimming removed 1 base from V and 0 bases from J, with 15 bases in between. CDR3 coding DNA: TGTGCCAGCTCACCACTTTCGCGGGGCCCGGCAACTAATGAAAAACTGTTTTTT. This codes for CASSPLSRGPATNEKLFF.

The chain is built from TRBV28 and TRBJ2-1; TRBD2 matches at 7 bases. V lost 7 bases, J lost 3 bases, and 9 bases stayed unmatched. The CDR3 is 15 residues long. The V gene's germline CDR1 is MDHEN and CDR2 SYDVKM. Here the CDR3 DNA reads TGTGCCAGCACCCTAGGGCTAGCGGACTACAATGAGCAGTTCTTC. Its protein is CASTLGLADYNEQFF. Filled out from reference TRBV28 and TRBJ2-1, the complete variable domain reads DVKVTQSSRYLVKRTGEKVFLECVQDMDHENMFWYRQDPGLGLRLIYFSYDVKMKEKGDIPEGYSVSREKKERFSLILESASTNQTSMYLCASTLGLADYNEQFFGPGTRLTVL.

This sequence joins TRBV6-5 and TRBJ2-7, with 11 bases aligning to TRBD2. The J segment lost 6 bases and the V segment lost 6 bases, leaving 10 bases of the junction unmatched. The CDR3 is 15 amino acids. From germline, CDR1 is MNHEY and CDR2 SVGAGI. CDR3 amino acids: CASRALTSGRGEQYF. In nucleotides, the CDR3 is TGTGCCAGCAGAGCCCTTACTAGCGGGAGAGGCGAGCAGTACTTC.

This chain uses TRBV7-2 with TRBJ2-2; the D gene is possibly TRBD2 (5 bases). V shed 1 base and J shed 0 bases, with 15 bases lying between them. Germline CDR1 reads SGHTA; CDR2 reads FQGNSA. CDR3 length equals 18 residues. The CDR3 region is CASSLVVATLANTGELFF. CDR3 sequence (DNA): TGTGCCAGCAGCTTAGTGGTAGCGACACTCGCGAACACCGGGGAGCTGTTTTTT.

The chain uses TRBV28 and TRBJ2-3; 10 bases map to TRBD2. Trimming took 6 bases from V and 5 from J; bases not matched to a gene: 5. CDR1 and CDR2 from the germline V gene are MDHEN and SYDVKM. This CDR3 spans 14 amino acids. As DNA, the CDR3 is TGTGCCAGCAGCCTAGCGGGAGCGGTAGATACGCAGTATTTT. Translation gives CASSLAGAVDTQYF.